The 21 T cell receptor beta chains listed next were all sequenced from one sample in a study of response to subunit inactivated influenza vaccine. TCRdb ran MiXCR on the RT-PCR reads and lists one entry per CDR3 protein. The sample shows 500,000 to 600,000 distinct CDR3 sequences, 10% to 15% of them seen only once. This material consisted of PBMCs from blood, taken on the day of vaccination. The origin of the receptors is a man aged 50 or older who received an inactivated influenza vaccine.

This clonotype was detected only a few times. The chain uses TRBV29-1 and TRBJ2-1, with TRBD2 as a possible D gene (6 bases). The germline V gene encodes CDR1 SQVTM and CDR2 ANQGSEA. V lost 5 bases and J lost 1, with 12 bases in between. CDR3 size: 14 residues. The CDR3: CSVRGVSSYNEQFF. In nucleotides, the CDR3 is TGCAGCGTTCGCGGGGTGAGTTCCTACAATGAGCAGTTCTTC.

This clonotype was seen only a few times. The genes are TRBV7-2 and TRBJ2-7; D may be TRBD2 (5 bases). CDR3 length equals 16 residues. V lost 4 bases and J 1 base, leaving 17 bases between the germline ends. Germline V gene lookup returns CDR1 SGHTA and CDR2 FQGNSA. The CDR3 DNA is TGTGCCAGCAGCTCCAAGGCCCTCCCGGGGTCCTACGAGCAGTACTTC. Protein sequence: CASSSKALPGSYEQYF. The whole variable domain, remainder taken from reference TRBV7-2 and TRBJ2-7, is GAGVSQSPSNKVTEKGKDVELRCDPISGHTALYWYRQSLGQGLEFLIYFQGNSAPDKSGLPSDRFSAERTGGSVSTLTIQRTQQEDSAVYLCASSSKALPGSYEQYFGPGTRLTVT.

This clonotype came up many times. The rearrangement links TRBV4-3 to TRBJ1-2; D is unresolved. CDR3 length: 16 amino acids. V shed 0 bases and J shed 1 base, with 12 bases lying between them. Germline loops: CDR1 LGHNA, CDR2 YSLEER. CDR3 loop: CASSQDEATLNYGYTF. The CDR3 nucleotides read TGCGCCAGCAGCCAAGATGAGGCAACGCTTAACTATGGCTACACCTTC.

This clonotype came up a few times. V usage is TRBV6-2 or TRBV6-3 and J usage is TRBJ2-7, with D possibly being TRBD2 (6 bases). The V gene lost 2 bases and the J gene lost 5 bases, with 16 bases spanning the gap. CDR3 length equals 15 residues. CDR1 and CDR2 (germline): MNHEY, SVGEGT. CDR3 residues: CASSYGGTAVNEQYF. In DNA, the CDR3 is TGTGCCAGCAGTTACGGCGGGACCGCCGTCAACGAGCAGTACTTC.

The sample holds many counts of this clonotype. The chain is built from TRBV28 and TRBJ2-3; 10 positions agree with TRBD2. Germline lookup yields CDR1 MDHEN and CDR2 SYDVKM. Unmatched junction bases numbered 5, after V lost 3 bases and J lost 2 bases. The CDR3 length is 16 residues. Here the CDR3 DNA reads TGTGCCAGCAGTTTCCCTAGCGGGAGAAACACAGATACGCAGTATTTT. Its translation is CASSFPSGRNTDTQYF.

The sample holds many counts of this clonotype. The genes are TRBV5-1 and TRBJ2-3; 12 nucleotides align to TRBD1. Germline CDR1 and CDR2: SGHRS and YFSETQ. The J segment lost 4 bases and the V segment lost 4 bases, leaving 10 bases of the junction unmatched. The CDR3 covers 17 residues. The CDR3 region has the DNA TGCGCCAGCAGCCGAAGGTCGGGACAGGGGGCTTCAGATACGCAGTATTTT. Its protein is CASSRRSGQGASDTQYF.

The chain recombines TRBV20-1 with TRBJ1-6; 9 positions match TRBD1. CDR1 is DFQATT and CDR2 is SNEGSKA in the germline V gene (reference sequence). With V trimmed by 4 bases and J by 5 bases, 3 bases remained unmatched. The CDR3 extends over 14 amino acids. CDR3 nucleotide sequence: TGCAGTGCTACCCGACAGGGGGATAATTCACCCCTCCACTTT. Amino acid sequence: CSATRQGDNSPLHF.

This chain links TRBV15 with TRBJ2-1, with D hard to call. V was cut by 5 bases and J by 6 bases, with 14 bases left in between. Germline CDR1 reads LNHNV; CDR2 reads YYDKDF (reference sequence). This CDR3 region has 14 residues. The CDR3 bases are TGTGCCACCAGCCTAACTACCCCACCCAATGAGCAGTTCTTC. Amino acid sequence: CATSLTTPPNEQFF.

This rearrangement joins TRBV7-9 to TRBJ2-1; 7 bases match TRBD1. Germline-derived CDR1 and CDR2 are SEHNR and FQNEAQ (reference sequence). The CDR3 loop spans 15 amino acids. Trimming at V came to 6 bases and at J to 5 bases, leaving 10 bases not matched to a gene. For the CDR3, the DNA is TGTGCCAGCAGTCAAAGAAGACAGGGCAACAATGAGCAGTTCTTC. This translates into CASSQRRQGNNEQFF.

The rearrangement uses TRBV18 and TRBJ2-2; D possibly corresponds to TRBD1 (6 bases). The CDR3 is 16 amino acids. CDR1 is KGHSH, CDR2 LQKENI, per germline. V lost 1 base to trimming and J lost 5 bases, with 14 bases between them. The chain's CDR3 is CASSPQQGRGTGELFF. CDR3 DNA: TGTGCCAGCTCACCACAGCAGGGGCGCGGGACCGGGGAGCTGTTTTTT.

The chain has TRBV18 and TRBJ1-1; D is ambiguous. Germline-derived CDR1 and CDR2 are KGHSH and LQKENI. V shed 1 base and J shed 6 bases, with 6 bases lying between them. The CDR3 covers 12 residues. CDR3 in DNA: TGTGCCAGCTCACCACTTTTGGCTGAAGCTTTCTTT. Amino acid sequence: CASSPLLAEAFF.

At least ten counts were recorded for this clonotype. The CDR3: CSVQENSNQPQHF. The DNA of the CDR3 is TGCAGCGTTCAGGAAAATAGCAATCAGCCCCAGCATTTT. The chain joins TRBV29-1 to TRBJ1-5; no firm D call. Trimming removed 5 bases at V and 0 bases at J, with 8 bases between. Germline-derived CDR1 and CDR2 are SQVTM and ANQGSEA. The CDR3 spans 13 residues.

The sample holds many counts of this clonotype. V is TRBV28 and J is TRBJ2-3; TRBD1 matches at 10 bases. Germline CDR1 MDHEN, CDR2 SYDVKM. This CDR3 has 17 amino acids. Unmatched junction bases numbered 8, after V lost 4 bases and J lost 1 base. In DNA, the CDR3 is TGTGCCAGCAGTTATCCCCGGGACAGGGGTCGCACAGATACGCAGTATTTT. Translation: CASSYPRDRGRTDTQYF.

This clonotype appeared a few times. The chain employs TRBV6-5 and TRBJ1-5; D unresolved. Trimming left V 3 bases short and J 7 bases short, with 10 bases between. Germline lookup yields CDR1 MNHEY and CDR2 SVGAGI. The CDR3 is 13 residues long. CDR3 protein: CASSYYTGQPQHF. As DNA, the CDR3 is TGTGCCAGCAGTTATTATACCGGGCAGCCCCAGCATTTT.

There are many counts of this clonotype. The chain recombines TRBV7-2 with TRBJ2-1, with 7 bases fitting TRBD2. CDR1 SGHTA and CDR2 FQGNSA come from the germline V gene. This CDR3 comprises 14 residues. Trimming at V came to 6 bases and at J to 7 bases, leaving 9 bases not matched to a gene. The CDR3 bases are TGTGCCAGCAGAGAAAGCGGGATTTATAATGAGCAGTTCTTC. It specifies CASRESGIYNEQFF.

Only a few counts were recorded for this clonotype. The CDR3, as DNA: TGTGCCAGTTGGGACTACGGGACCCAGTACTTC. Translation gives CASWDYGTQYF. V and J are TRBV3-1 and TRBJ2-5; 7 bases are shared with TRBD2. Germline loops: CDR1 LGHDT, CDR2 YNNKEL (reference sequence). The CDR3 loop spans 11 amino acids. V was clipped by 9 bases and J by 7 bases; unmatched bases: 5.

The chain is built from TRBV30 and TRBJ2-7; a possible D gene is TRBD2 (6 bases). The CDR3 is made up of 12 amino acids. Per germline, CDR1 GTSNPN and CDR2 SVGIG (reference sequence). Trimming removed 4 bases from V and 2 bases from J, with 9 bases in between. In DNA, the CDR3 is TGTGCCTGGAAGGGACTTGCCTACGAGCAGTACTTC. It encodes CAWKGLAYEQYF.

This clonotype turned up a few times. The chain employs TRBV7-9 and TRBJ2-7; D might be TRBD1 (5 bases). Trimming pared 4 bases from V and 0 bases from J, leaving 13 bases between. Germline assignment: CDR1 SEHNR and CDR2 FQNEAQ (reference sequence). The CDR3 runs to 15 residues. The CDR3 nucleotides are TGTGCCAGCAGCTCGACAGAATTGAGCTCCTACGAGCAGTACTTC. It translates to CASSSTELSSYEQYF. The variable domain in full, completed from reference TRBV7-9 and TRBJ2-7, reads DTGVSQNPRHKITKRGQNVTFRCDPISEHNRLYWYRQTLGQGPEFLTYFQNEAQLEKSRLLSDRFSAERPKGSFSTLEIQRTEQGDSAMYLCASSSTELSSYEQYFGPGTRLTVT.

The chain couples TRBV12-3 or TRBV12-4 to TRBJ1-5; 8 positions agree with TRBD1. The V segment lost 6 bases and the J segment 6 bases; nucleotides outside the gene matches: 7. This CDR3 is 14 amino acids long. The CDR3 reads CASRSTGGAQPQHF. CDR3 DNA: TGTGCCAGCAGATCAACAGGGGGGGCTCAGCCCCAGCATTTT.

The rearrangement joins TRBV28 to TRBJ2-1; no firm D call. This CDR3 has 12 residues. Trimming removed 4 bases at V and 12 bases at J, with 13 bases between. Germline V gene lookup returns CDR1 MDHEN and CDR2 SYDVKM. The CDR3 reads CASSSSSKGQFF. CDR3 nucleotides: TGTGCCAGCAGTTCCTCGAGCAAGGGGCAGTTCTTC.

The J gene is TRBJ2-5, the V gene TRBV10-3, with D possibly TRBD1 on 7 matching bases. Germline V gene lookup returns CDR1 ENHRY and CDR2 SYGVKD. Trimming took 11 bases from V and 2 from J, leaving 15 bases between them. The CDR3 extends over 13 amino acids. The CDR3 loop reads CASGGSGQETQYF. The DNA for the CDR3 is TGTGCCTCAGGGGGAAGCGGGCAAGAGACCCAGTACTTC.